The clone carrying this TCR beta chain was recorded at least ten times. Its cognate antigen is unknown. This entry is derived from a study of T cells in Graves' hyperthyroidism and ophthalmopathy. Study as a whole: Peripheral blood was acquired at first diagnosis, ahead of any therapy whatsoever.

Trimming stripped 2 bases from V and 3 bases from J, with 11 bases between. This CDR3 is built from 15 residues. CDR1 is SGHTA, CDR2 FQGNSA, per germline. Using RNA transcripts as the source, TCR beta CDR3 regions were amplified. HTBI primers were used for first-round RT-PCR of the TCR CDR3. TCRdb re-analysed the multiplex PCR reads in MiXCR, keeping a single row per CDR3 protein. The sample gives about 680,000 distinct CDR3 sequences, 35% of which show up once; approximately 31% is in the top ten. Study conclusions and caveats: Ophthalmopathy could be told apart from stable hyperthyroidism with a 13 V-J model.

Hyperthyroidism had been newly diagnosed in patients aged 18 to 65, and its duration was under 2 months. Clinical symptoms, serum thyroxine and TRAb, thyroid ultrasound and orbital computed tomography together formed the diagnostic basis. The specimen was blood. The TCR was taken from a woman aged 40 to 50 with Graves' hyperthyroidism. The genes are TRBV7-2 and TRBJ1-5; TRBD1 might be the D (5 bases). CDR3 loop: CASSLQGTYNQPQHF. The CDR3, as DNA: TGTGCCAGCAGCTTACAGGGCACTTACAATCAGCCCCAGCATTTT. Using reference TRBV7-2 and TRBJ1-5 for the parts outside the CDR3, the full variable domain is GAGVSQSPSNKVTEKGKDVELRCDPISGHTALYWYRQSLGQGLEFLIYFQGNSAPDKSGLPSDRFSAERTGGSVSTLTIQRTQQEDSAVYLCASSLQGTYNQPQHFGDGTRLSIL.